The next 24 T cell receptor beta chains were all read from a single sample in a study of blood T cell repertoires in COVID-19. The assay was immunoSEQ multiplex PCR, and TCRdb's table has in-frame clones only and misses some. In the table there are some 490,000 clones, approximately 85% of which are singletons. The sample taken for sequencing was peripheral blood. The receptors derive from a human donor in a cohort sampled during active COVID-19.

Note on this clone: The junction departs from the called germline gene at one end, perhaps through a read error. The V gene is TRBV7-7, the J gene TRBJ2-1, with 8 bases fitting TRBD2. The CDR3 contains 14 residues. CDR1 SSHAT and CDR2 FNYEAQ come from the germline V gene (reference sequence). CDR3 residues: CASSLGGTSNEQFF. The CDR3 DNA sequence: TGTGCTAGCAGCTTAGGTGGGACTAGCAATGAGCAGTTCTTC.

CDR3 amino acids: CAWSERRSGEQYF. Written as DNA, the CDR3 is TGTGCCTGGAGTGAACGTAGGAGCGGCGAGCAGTACTTC. The genes are TRBV30 and TRBJ2-7, with a weak D call TRBD2 (5 bases). From germline, CDR1 is GTSNPN and CDR2 SVGIG (reference sequence). With 1 base removed from V and 6 bases from J, the gap between germline ends came to 13 bases. The length of the CDR3 is 13 residues.

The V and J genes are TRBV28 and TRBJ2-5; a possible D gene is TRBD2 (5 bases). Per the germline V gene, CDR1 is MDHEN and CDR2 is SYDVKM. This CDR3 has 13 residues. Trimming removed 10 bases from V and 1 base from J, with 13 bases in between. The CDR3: CAIDGVFQETQYF. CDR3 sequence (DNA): TGTGCCATCGACGGGGTTTTCCAAGAGACCCAGTACTTC.

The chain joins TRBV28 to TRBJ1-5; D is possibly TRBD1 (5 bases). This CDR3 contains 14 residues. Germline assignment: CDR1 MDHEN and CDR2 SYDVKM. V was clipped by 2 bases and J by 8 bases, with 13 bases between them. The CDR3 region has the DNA TGTGCCAGCAGTTTAGTAAACAGGAGGGAGCCCCAGCATTTT. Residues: CASSLVNRREPQHF.

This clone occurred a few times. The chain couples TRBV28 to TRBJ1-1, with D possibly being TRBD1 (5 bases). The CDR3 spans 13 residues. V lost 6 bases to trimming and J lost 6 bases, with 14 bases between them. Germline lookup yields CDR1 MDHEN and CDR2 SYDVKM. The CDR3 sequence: CASSRKRDSEAFF. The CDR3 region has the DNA TGTGCCAGCAGCCGCAAACGGGACTCTGAAGCTTTCTTT.

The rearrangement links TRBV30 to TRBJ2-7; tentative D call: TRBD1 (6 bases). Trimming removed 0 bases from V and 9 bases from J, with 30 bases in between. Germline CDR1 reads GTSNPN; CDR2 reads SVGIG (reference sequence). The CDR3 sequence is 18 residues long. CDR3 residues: CAWSVAGLRTVPPKRQYF. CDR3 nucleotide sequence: TGTGCCTGGAGTGTTGCCGGCCTAAGGACAGTTCCCCCTAAAAGGCAGTACTTC.

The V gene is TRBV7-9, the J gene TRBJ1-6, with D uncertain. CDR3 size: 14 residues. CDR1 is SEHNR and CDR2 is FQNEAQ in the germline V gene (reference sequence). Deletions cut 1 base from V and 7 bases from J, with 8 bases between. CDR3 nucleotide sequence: TGTGCCAGCAGCTTAGGGTCAGCGAATTCACCCCTCCACTTT. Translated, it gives CASSLGSANSPLHF.

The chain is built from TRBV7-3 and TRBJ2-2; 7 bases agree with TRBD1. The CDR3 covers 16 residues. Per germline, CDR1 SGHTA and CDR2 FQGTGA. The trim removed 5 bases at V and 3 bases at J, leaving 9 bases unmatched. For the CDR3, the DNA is TGTGCCAGCAGCGCCCCAACAGGGGTGCACACCGGGGAGCTGTTTTTT. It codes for CASSAPTGVHTGELFF.

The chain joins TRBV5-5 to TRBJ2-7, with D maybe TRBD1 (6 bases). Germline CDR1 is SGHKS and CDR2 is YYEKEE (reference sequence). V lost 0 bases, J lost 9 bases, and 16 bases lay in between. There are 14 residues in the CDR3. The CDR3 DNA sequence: TGTGCCAGCAGCTTGGGAGACAGGCCACCTAGGCAGTACTTC. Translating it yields CASSLGDRPPRQYF.

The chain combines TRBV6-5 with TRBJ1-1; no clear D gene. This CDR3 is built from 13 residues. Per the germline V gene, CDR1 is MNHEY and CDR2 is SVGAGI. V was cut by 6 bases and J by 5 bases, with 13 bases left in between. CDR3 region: CASRQRRETEAFF. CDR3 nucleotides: TGTGCCAGCAGACAGAGGCGGGAGACTGAAGCTTTCTTT.

The CDR3 here is CASSAAAMVNEQFF. The CDR3 DNA reads as TGTGCCAGCAGCGCCGCGGCCATGGTCAATGAGCAGTTCTTC. The V and J genes are TRBV7-2 and TRBJ2-1; D gene ambiguous. The V and J ends lost 5 bases and 6 bases respectively, with 14 bases between them. This CDR3 region has 14 residues. The germline gives CDR1 SGHTA, CDR2 FQGNSA.

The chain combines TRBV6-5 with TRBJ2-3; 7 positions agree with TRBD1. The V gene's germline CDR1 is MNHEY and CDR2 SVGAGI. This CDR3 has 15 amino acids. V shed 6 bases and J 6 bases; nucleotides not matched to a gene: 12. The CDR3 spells CASSPSGTGVDTQYF. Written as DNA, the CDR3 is TGTGCCAGCAGCCCGTCAGGAACAGGGGTGGATACGCAGTATTTT.

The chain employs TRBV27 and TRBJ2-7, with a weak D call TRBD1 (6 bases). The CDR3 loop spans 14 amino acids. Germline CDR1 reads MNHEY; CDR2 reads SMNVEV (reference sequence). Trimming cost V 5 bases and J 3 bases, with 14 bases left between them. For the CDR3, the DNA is TGTGCCAGCAGTCTTCAGACAGGACTCTACGAGCAGTACTTC. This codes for CASSLQTGLYEQYF.

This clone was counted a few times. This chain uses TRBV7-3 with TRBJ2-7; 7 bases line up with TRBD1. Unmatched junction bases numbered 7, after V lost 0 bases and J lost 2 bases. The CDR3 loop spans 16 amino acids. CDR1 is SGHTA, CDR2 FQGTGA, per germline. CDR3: CASSLTLDRPAYEQYF. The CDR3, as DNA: TGTGCCAGCAGCTTAACCCTGGACAGGCCAGCCTACGAGCAGTACTTC.

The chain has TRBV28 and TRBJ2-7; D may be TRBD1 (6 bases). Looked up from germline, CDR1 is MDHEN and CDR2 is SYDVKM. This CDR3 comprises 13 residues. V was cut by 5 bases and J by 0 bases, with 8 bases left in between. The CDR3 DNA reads TGTGCCAGCAGTCGGGACATCTCCTACGAGCAGTACTTC. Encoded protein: CASSRDISYEQYF.

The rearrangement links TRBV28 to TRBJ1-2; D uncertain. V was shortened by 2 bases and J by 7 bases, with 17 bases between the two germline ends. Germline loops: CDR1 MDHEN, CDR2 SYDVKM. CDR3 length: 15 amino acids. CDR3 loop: CASSLRDLTRSGYTF. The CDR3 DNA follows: TGTGCCAGCAGTTTACGGGATTTAACTCGCTCTGGCTACACCTTC.

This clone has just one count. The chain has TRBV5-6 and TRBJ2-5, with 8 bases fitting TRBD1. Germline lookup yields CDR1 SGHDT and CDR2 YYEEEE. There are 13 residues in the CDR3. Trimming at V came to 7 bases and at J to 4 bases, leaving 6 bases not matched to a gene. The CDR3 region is CASLGTGGETQYF. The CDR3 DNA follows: TGTGCCAGCTTAGGGACAGGAGGAGAGACCCAGTACTTC.

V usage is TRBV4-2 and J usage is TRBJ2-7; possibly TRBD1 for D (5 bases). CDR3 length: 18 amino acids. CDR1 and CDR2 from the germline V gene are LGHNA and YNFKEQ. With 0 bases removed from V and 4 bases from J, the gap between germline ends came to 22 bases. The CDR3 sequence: CASSQESLPTDPGYEQYF. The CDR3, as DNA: TGTGCCAGCAGCCAAGAGTCCTTGCCGACGGATCCAGGGTACGAGCAGTACTTC.

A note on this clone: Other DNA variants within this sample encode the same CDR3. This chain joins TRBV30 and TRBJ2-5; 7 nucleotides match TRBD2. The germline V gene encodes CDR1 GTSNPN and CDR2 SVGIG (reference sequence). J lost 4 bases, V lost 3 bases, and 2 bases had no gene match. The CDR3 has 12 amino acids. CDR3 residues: CAWSPGGETQYF. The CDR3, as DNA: TGTGCCTGGAGCCCGGGGGGAGAGACCCAGTACTTC.

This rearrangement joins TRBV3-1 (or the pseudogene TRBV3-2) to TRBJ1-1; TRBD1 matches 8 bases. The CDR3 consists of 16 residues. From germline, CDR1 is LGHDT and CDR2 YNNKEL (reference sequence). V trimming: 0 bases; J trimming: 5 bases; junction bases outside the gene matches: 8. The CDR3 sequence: CASSQEGAGGRTEAFF. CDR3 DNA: TGTGCCAGCAGCCAAGAGGGGGCAGGGGGCCGGACTGAAGCTTTCTTT.

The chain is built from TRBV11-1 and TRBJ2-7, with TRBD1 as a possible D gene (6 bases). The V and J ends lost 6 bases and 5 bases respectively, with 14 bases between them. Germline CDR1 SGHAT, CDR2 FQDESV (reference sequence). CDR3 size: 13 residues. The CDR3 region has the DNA TGTGCCAGCAGTTTGACAGGTGCCCACGAGCAGTACTTC. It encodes CASSLTGAHEQYF.

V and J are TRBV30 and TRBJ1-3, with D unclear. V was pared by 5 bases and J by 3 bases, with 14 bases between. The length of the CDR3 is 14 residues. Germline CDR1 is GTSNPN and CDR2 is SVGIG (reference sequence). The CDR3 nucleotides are TGTGCCTGGGACCCGGGTTATGGTGGAAACACCATATATTTT. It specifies CAWDPGYGGNTIYF.

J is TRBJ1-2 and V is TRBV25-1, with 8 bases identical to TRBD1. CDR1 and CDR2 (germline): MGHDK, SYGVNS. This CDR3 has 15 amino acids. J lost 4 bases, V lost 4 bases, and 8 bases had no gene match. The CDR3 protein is CASSGGQGAGYGYTF. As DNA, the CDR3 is TGTGCCAGCAGTGGAGGACAGGGTGCGGGCTATGGCTACACCTTC.

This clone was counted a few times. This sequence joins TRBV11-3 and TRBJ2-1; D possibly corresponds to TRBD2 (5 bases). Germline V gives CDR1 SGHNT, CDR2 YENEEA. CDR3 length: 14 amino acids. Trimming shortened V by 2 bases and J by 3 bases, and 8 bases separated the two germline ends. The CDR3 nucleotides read TGTGCCAGCAGCTTATCGGGAAACTACAATGAGCAGTTCTTC. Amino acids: CASSLSGNYNEQFF. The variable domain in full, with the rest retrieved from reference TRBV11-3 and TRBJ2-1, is EAGVVQSPRYKIIEKKQPVAFWCNPISGHNTLYWYLQNLGQGPELLIRYENEEAVDDSQLPKDRFSAERLKGVDSTLKIQPAELGDSAVYLCASSLSGNYNEQFFGPGTRLTVL.